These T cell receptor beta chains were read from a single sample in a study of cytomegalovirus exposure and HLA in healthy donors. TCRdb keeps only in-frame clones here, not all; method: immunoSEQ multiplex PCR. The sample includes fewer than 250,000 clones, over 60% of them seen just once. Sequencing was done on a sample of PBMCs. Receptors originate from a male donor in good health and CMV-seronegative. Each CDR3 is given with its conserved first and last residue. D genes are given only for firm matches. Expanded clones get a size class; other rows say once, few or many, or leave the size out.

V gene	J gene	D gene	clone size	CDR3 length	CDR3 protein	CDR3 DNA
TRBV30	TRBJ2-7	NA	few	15	CAWSTAGFGDYEQYF	TGTGCCTGGAGTACGGCAGGGTTTGGGGACTACGAGCAGTACTTC
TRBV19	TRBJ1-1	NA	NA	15	CASSIQGTRNTEAFF	TGTGCCAGTAGTATCCAGGGCACAAGGAACACTGAAGCTTTCTTT
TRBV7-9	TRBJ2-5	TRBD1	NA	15	CASESGTANQETQYF	TGTGCCAGCGAATCCGGGACAGCTAACCAAGAGACCCAGTACTTC
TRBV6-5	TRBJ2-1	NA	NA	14	CASSYREPYNEQFF	TGTGCCAGCAGTTACCGGGAGCCCTACAATGAGCAGTTCTTC
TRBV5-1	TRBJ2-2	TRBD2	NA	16	CASTLLAGEIAGELFF	TGCGCCAGCACCTTACTAGCGGGAGAAATTGCCGGGGAGCTGTTTTTT
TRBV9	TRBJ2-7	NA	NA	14	CASSPSLGSYEQYF	TGTGCCAGCAGCCCCTCTCTGGGGAGCTACGAGCAGTACTTC
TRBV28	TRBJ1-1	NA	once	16	CASRPGQLQYYAEAFF	TGTGCCAGCAGACCTGGACAACTACAGTACTATGCTGAAGCTTTCTTT
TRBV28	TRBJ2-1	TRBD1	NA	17	CASSHPDRVDSYNEQFF	TGTGCCAGCAGTCATCCGGACAGGGTTGACTCCTACAATGAGCAGTTCTTC
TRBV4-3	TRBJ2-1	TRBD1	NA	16	CASSQDWDRPYNEQFF	TGCGCCAGCAGCCAAGATTGGGACAGGCCCTACAATGAGCAGTTCTTC
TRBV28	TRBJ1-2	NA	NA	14	CASSPHREGFGYTF	TGTGCCAGCAGTCCTCATCGGGAAGGCTTCGGCTACACCTTC
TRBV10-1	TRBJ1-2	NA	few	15	CASSPGGDYNYGYTF	TGCGCCAGCAGCCCCGGCGGAGATTATAACTATGGCTACACCTTC
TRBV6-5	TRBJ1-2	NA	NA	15	CASSYTPGTAYGYTF	TGTGCCAGCAGTTACACCCCAGGGACTGCCTATGGCTACACCTTC
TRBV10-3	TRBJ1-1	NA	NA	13	CAISRDKNTEAFF	TGTGCCATCAGCCGGGACAAGAACACTGAAGCTTTCTTT
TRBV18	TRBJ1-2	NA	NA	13	CASSPRGAYGYTF	TGTGCCAGCTCACCTCGGGGGGCCTATGGCTACACCTTC
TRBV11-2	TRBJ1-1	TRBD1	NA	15	CASSSDRGVNTEAFF	TGTGCCAGCAGTTCGGACAGGGGGGTGAACACTGAAGCTTTCTTT
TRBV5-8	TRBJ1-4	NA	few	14	CASSLSTTNEKLFF	TGTGCCAGCAGCTTGAGCACAACTAATGAAAAACTGTTTTTT
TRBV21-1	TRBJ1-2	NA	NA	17	CASPKGDRGPNFYGYTF	TGTGCCAGCCCAAAAGGGGACAGGGGTCCAAATTTCTATGGCTACACCTTC
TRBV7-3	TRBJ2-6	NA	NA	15	CASTLGAVGANVLTF	TGTGCCAGCACCTTGGGGGCAGTTGGGGCCAACGTCCTGACTTTC
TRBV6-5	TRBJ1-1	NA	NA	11	CASSWGGEAFF	TGTGCCAGCAGTTGGGGGGGGGAAGCTTTCTTT
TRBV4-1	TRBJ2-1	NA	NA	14	CASSQVVRDNEQFF	TGCGCCAGCAGCCAAGTAGTCAGGGACAATGAGCAGTTCTTC
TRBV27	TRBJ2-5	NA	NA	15	CASSPTTVLGETQYF	TGTGCCAGCAGTCCTACGACAGTTCTAGGAGAGACCCAGTACTTC
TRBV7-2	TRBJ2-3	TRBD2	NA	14	CAGRLAGGTDTQYF	TGTGCCGGTCGACTAGCGGGGGGAACAGATACGCAGTATTTT
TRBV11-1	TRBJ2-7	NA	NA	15	CASSFNSVYSYEQYF	TGTGCCAGCAGCTTTAACTCCGTTTACTCCTACGAGCAGTACTTC
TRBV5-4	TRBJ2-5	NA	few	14	CASSPLIGVGDQYF	TGTGCCAGCAGCCCACTGATCGGGGTCGGCGACCAGTACTTC
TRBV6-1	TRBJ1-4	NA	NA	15	CASSQNLGLREKLFF	TGTGCCAGCAGTCAGAACCTTGGTTTGAGGGAAAAACTGTTTTTT
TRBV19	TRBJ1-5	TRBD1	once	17	CASSLDRGQTGNQPQHF	TGTGCCAGTAGCCTAGACAGGGGACAAACGGGCAATCAGCCCCAGCATTTT
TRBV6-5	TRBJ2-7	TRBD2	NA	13	CASKRGSGYEQYF	TGTGCCAGCAAGCGGGGGTCGGGCTACGAGCAGTACTTC